This T cell receptor (beta chain) was sequenced during a study of T cell changes during pregnancy in multiple sclerosis. The method was immunoSEQ multiplex PCR; TCRdb's version includes in-frame clones alone and lacks a portion of them. The sample includes 29,000 or so clones, roughly 90% seen only once; the top ten take more than 6.5%. Per the germline V gene, CDR1 is SGHDT and CDR2 is YYEEEE. The CDR3 extends over 15 amino acids. The ends lost 4 bases at V and 6 bases at J; junction bases unmatched: 6. This TCR was recovered from a female donor with multiple sclerosis, enrolled in a pregnancy study. The specimen comprised CD8+ T cells from peripheral blood mononuclear cells, sampled after pregnancy. J is TRBJ2-1 and V is TRBV5-6; 11 nucleotides line up with TRBD2. The CDR3 loop is CASSKTSGSFNEQFF. CDR3 DNA sequence: TGTGCCAGCAGCAAAACTAGCGGGAGTTTCAATGAGCAGTTCTTC.